This T cell receptor beta chain was identified during a study of CD8+ T cells in alopecia areata. Starting from PBMCs, sorting isolated CD4+ and CD8+ T cells. The germline V gene encodes CDR1 LGHNA and CDR2 YNFKEQ. V was pared by 4 bases and J by 6 bases, with 15 bases between. The CDR3 spans 15 residues. cDNA reverse transcribed from extracted RNA served as the sequencing template. Measured with immunoSEQ multiplex PCR; TCRdb has only the in-frame clones, and not every one. The table has over 120,000 clones, around three fifths seen once; the top ten hold under 7.5%. V usage is TRBV4-2 and J usage is TRBJ2-2; possible D gene TRBD2, 7 bases. The input for sequencing was CD4+ T cells sorted from blood, taken at week 0. The TCR was taken from a human donor with alopecia areata. Written as DNA, the CDR3 is TGTGCCAGCAGCCCCAAACAGGGAGGGGCCGGGGAGCTGTTTTTT. Protein: CASSPKQGGAGELFF.